Listed below are T cell receptor beta chains from one sample, sequenced in a study of glioma-infiltrating T cells after dendritic cell vaccination. TCRdb's copy holds only in-frame clones and misses some; the assay was immunoSEQ multiplex PCR. The top ten clones hold around 9.3% of a sample with over 65,000 clones, 85% of them seen once. The input for sequencing was blood, taken after dendritic cell vaccination. All receptors derive from a human donor with glioblastoma. CDR3s include the opening cysteine and the closing phenylalanine or tryptophan. Each record gives: D gene, V gene, clone size, J gene, CDR3 protein, CDR3 DNA. D genes are given only for firm matches. Rows give clone size only sometimes, using once, few, many, or a class for an expanded clone.

TRBD1,TRBV6-5,once,TRBJ2-7,CASRTGGEQYF,TGTGCCAGCCGGACAGGGGGGGAGCAGTACTTC
.,TRBV28,.,TRBJ2-1,CASIGGSAYNEQFF,TGTGCCAGCATTGGAGGGTCAGCCTACAATGAGCAGTTCTTC
TRBD2,TRBV27,few,TRBJ2-5,CASTPGLGGGQETQYF,TGTGCCAGCACCCCGGGGCTCGGGGGGGGACAAGAGACCCAGTACTTC
TRBD1,TRBV18,.,TRBJ2-6,CASSPRTGALSGANVLTF,TGTGCCAGCTCACCTAGGACAGGGGCCCTCTCTGGGGCCAACGTCCTGACTTTC
.,TRBV29-1,.,TRBJ1-5,CSVEGSQGLNQPQHF,TGCAGCGTTGAAGGGTCGCAGGGACTCAATCAGCCCCAGCATTTT
.,TRBV6-1,.,TRBJ1-5,CASREGPLLPQHF,TGTGCCAGCAGGGAGGGGCCGCTCCTGCCCCAGCATTTT
TRBD2,TRBV13,.,TRBJ2-7,CASSPGTSGYEQYF,TGTGCCAGCAGCCCAGGGACTAGCGGGTACGAGCAGTACTTC
.,TRBV4-1,.,TRBJ2-7,CASSQEPTGSTYEQYF,TGCGCCAGCAGCCAAGAACCTACAGGGTCAACCTACGAGCAGTACTTC
TRBD2,TRBV28,.,TRBJ2-3,CAGGRTSGRDTQYF,TGTGCCGGGGGGAGGACTAGCGGGAGAGATACGCAGTATTTT
TRBD1,TRBV5-6,.,TRBJ1-2,CASSLSGTGVGYGYTF,TGTGCCAGCAGCTTGTCCGGGACAGGGGTAGGCTATGGCTACACCTTC
.,TRBV2,.,TRBJ1-1,CASSKELNTEAFF,TGTGCCAGCAGCAAGGAGTTGAACACTGAAGCTTTCTTT
.,TRBV5-6,.,TRBJ2-7,CASSLAGGRGYEQYF,TGTGCCAGCAGCTTGGCCGGGGGTAGGGGCTACGAGCAGTACTTC
.,TRBV29-1,.,TRBJ1-2,CSVEEWRNRVRDYGYTF,TGCAGCGTTGAAGAGTGGAGGAACAGGGTTAGGGACTATGGCTACACCTTC
.,TRBV5-4,.,TRBJ2-7,CASSSIPIQAHEQYF,TGTGCCAGCAGCTCAATACCGATTCAAGCCCACGAGCAGTACTTC
.,TRBV13,.,TRBJ1-4,CASSIQRLETGNEKLFF,TGTGCCAGCAGTATCCAGAGACTGGAAACTGGAAATGAAAAACTGTTTTTT
.,TRBV6-6,.,TRBJ1-1,CASMAGTEAFF,TGTGCCAGCATGGCGGGGACTGAAGCTTTCTTT
.,TRBV2,few,TRBJ2-7,CASRDNRYEQYF,TGTGCCAGCAGGGACAATCGCTACGAGCAGTACTTC
.,TRBV10-1,once,TRBJ1-5,CASSERQGNQPQHF,TGCGCCAGCAGTGAGCGACAGGGCAATCAGCCCCAGCATTTT
.,TRBV7-9,.,TRBJ2-3,CASSLAGGSTDTQYF,TGTGCCAGCAGCTTAGCGGGAGGTAGCACAGATACGCAGTATTTT
.,TRBV2,.,TRBJ2-7,CASSIREQYF,TGTGCCAGCAGTATTCGGGAGCAGTACTTC
.,TRBV27,.,TRBJ1-2,CASRNSSYYGYTF,TGTGCCAGCAGGAACAGTTCATACTATGGCTACACCTTC
TRBD1,TRBV15,.,TRBJ1-2,CATSSERQGGYGYTF,TGTGCCACCAGCAGTGAAAGACAGGGCGGCTATGGCTACACCTTC
TRBD1,TRBV14,few,TRBJ1-2,CASSQDPGTGQGYTF,TGTGCCAGCAGCCAAGATCCAGGGACAGGGCAGGGCTACACCTTC
TRBD1,TRBV15,.,TRBJ1-2,CATSRDRVQGVNYGYTF,TGTGCCACCAGCAGAGATCGGGTACAGGGGGTCAACTATGGCTACACCTTC
.,TRBV5-4,.,TRBJ2-1,CASSFSRNNEQFF,TGTGCCAGCAGCTTTTCTAGGAACAATGAGCAGTTCTTC
TRBD2,TRBV19,few,TRBJ2-1,CASSNSGSRNEQFF,TGTGCCAGTAGTAATAGCGGGAGTCGCAATGAGCAGTTCTTC
.,TRBV7-8,.,TRBJ1-2,CASSLAQTAYGYTF,TGTGCCAGCAGCTTAGCACAGACAGCCTATGGCTACACCTTC
TRBD1,TRBV5-4,once,TRBJ2-1,CASSLRSAGGGNEQFF,TGTGCCAGCAGCTTGCGGTCGGCAGGGGGTGGAAATGAGCAGTTCTTC
.,TRBV28,.,TRBJ2-7,CASMRATYEQYF,TGTGCCAGCATGAGGGCGACCTACGAGCAGTACTTC
.,TRBV7-6,.,TRBJ2-1,CASSLRESNEQFF,TGTGCCAGCAGCTTGAGGGAAAGCAATGAGCAGTTCTTC
.,TRBV6-1,few,TRBJ2-3,CASSEDSFGRDTQYF,TGTGCCAGCAGTGAAGACAGTTTTGGCAGAGATACGCAGTATTTT
TRBD2,TRBV29-1,.,TRBJ2-2,CSVEPSGNTGELFF,TGCAGCGTTGAACCTAGCGGGAACACCGGGGAGCTGTTTTTT
TRBD1,TRBV19,.,TRBJ2-7,CATAGTGNYEQYF,TGTGCCACCGCCGGGACAGGGAACTACGAGCAGTACTTC
.,TRBV4-3,.,TRBJ1-1,CASSQEPTRTEAFF,TGCGCCAGCAGCCAAGAACCTACTCGGACTGAAGCTTTCTTT
.,TRBV25-1,.,TRBJ2-1,CASSGESQGLGYNEQFF,TGTGCCAGCAGTGGCGAATCACAGGGATTGGGTTACAATGAGCAGTTCTTC
TRBD1,TRBV5-1,.,TRBJ2-3,CASSLAPGGRDTQYF,TGCGCCAGCAGCTTGGCCCCAGGGGGCCGGGATACGCAGTATTTT
.,TRBV27,.,TRBJ2-1,CASIEFIGSYNEQFF,TGTGCCAGCATCGAATTTATAGGGAGCTACAATGAGCAGTTCTTC
.,TRBV27,.,TRBJ2-7,CASADYITSYEQYF,TGTGCCAGCGCCGACTACATAACTTCCTACGAGCAGTACTTC
.,TRBV7-2,.,TRBJ2-5,CASSWLGAGQETQYF,TGTGCCAGCAGCTGGCTGGGGGCAGGTCAAGAGACCCAGTACTTC
.,TRBV4-1,.,TRBJ2-5,CASSPLGSQETQYF,TGCGCCAGCAGCCCACTAGGGTCCCAGGAGACCCAGTACTTC
TRBD1,TRBV11-2,.,TRBJ1-1,CASGRTTGATEAFF,TGTGCCAGCGGACGAACGACAGGGGCCACTGAAGCTTTCTTT
.,TRBV19,.,TRBJ2-7,CASSSRRGGTYEQYF,TGTGCCAGTAGTTCCAGACGGGGTGGGACCTACGAGCAGTACTTC